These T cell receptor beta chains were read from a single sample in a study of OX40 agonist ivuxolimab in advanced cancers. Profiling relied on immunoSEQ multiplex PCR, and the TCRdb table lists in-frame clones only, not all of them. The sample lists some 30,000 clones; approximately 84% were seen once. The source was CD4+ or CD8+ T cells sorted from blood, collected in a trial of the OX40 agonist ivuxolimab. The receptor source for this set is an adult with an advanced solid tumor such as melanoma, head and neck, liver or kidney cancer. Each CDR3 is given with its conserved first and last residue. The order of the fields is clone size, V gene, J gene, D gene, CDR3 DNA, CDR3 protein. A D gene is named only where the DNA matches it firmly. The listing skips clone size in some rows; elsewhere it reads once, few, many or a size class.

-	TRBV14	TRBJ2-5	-	TGTGCCAGCAGCCGTTGGGACGGAGAGACCCAGTACTTC	CASSRWDGETQYF
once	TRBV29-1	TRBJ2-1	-	TGCAGCGTTGAGGCTAGCGAGAGAACTTCCTACAATGAGCAGTTCTTC	CSVEASERTSYNEQFF
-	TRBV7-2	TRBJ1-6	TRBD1	TGTGCCAGCAGCCCTTATCAGGACAGGGATTCACCCCTCCACTTT	CASSPYQDRDSPLHF
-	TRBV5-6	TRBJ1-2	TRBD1	TGTGCCAGCAGCTTCGGGACAGGGTCGTATGGCTACACCTTC	CASSFGTGSYGYTF
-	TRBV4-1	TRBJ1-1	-	TGCGCCAGCAGCCCACTAGACAGTACGAACACTGAAGCTTTCTTT	CASSPLDSTNTEAFF
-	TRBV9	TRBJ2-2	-	TGTGCCAGCAGCGATGGGGCCGCGAACACCGGGGAGCTGTTTTTT	CASSDGAANTGELFF
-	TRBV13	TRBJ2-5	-	TGTGCCAGCAGCTTAGGCAGGTCAACCCAGTACTTC	CASSLGRSTQYF
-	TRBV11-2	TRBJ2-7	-	TGTGCCAGCAGCTTCGGACCATACGAGCAGTACTTC	CASSFGPYEQYF
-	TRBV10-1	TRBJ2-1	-	TGCGCCAGCAGCCATACAACGGAGTACAATGAGCAGTTCTTC	CASSHTTEYNEQFF
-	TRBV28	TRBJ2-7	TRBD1	TGTGCCAGCAGTTTATGGGACAGGGGTTACGAGCAGTACTTC	CASSLWDRGYEQYF
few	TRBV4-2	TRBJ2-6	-	TGTGCCAGCAGCCAGGGGGCCAGCTCTGGGGCCAACGTCCTGACTTTC	CASSQGASSGANVLTF
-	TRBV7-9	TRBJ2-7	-	TGTGCCAGCAGCTCGAGCTCCTACGAGCAGTACTTC	CASSSSSYEQYF
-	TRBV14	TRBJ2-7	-	TGTGCCAGCAGCCAAGATCGAACGAGGGCCTACGAGCAGTACTTC	CASSQDRTRAYEQYF
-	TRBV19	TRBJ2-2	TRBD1	TGTGCCATCAAGGGGGCCCTAGACACCGGGGAGCTGTTTTTT	CAIKGALDTGELFF
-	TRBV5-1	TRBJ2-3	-	TGCGCCAGCAGCTTGGAACAGGGTCCACATACGCAGTATTTT	CASSLEQGPHTQYF
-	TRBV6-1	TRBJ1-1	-	TGTGCCGAGGGGGGGCCAACAAATACTGAAGCTTTCTTT	CAEGGPTNTEAFF
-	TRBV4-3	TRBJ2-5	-	TGCGCCAGCAGCCAAGGTCCACTAGCATTAGAGACCCAGTACTTC	CASSQGPLALETQYF
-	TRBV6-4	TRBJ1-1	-	TGTGCCAGCAGTGACTCGCCAGGGGCCGGGGACACTGAAGCTTTCTTT	CASSDSPGAGDTEAFF
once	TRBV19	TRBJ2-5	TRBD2	TGTGCCAGTAGTATGTGGCTAGCGGGGGGGACCCAGTACTTC	CASSMWLAGGTQYF
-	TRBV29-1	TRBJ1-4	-	TGCAGCGTGTTAGGACTGGGGGGACTGTTTTTT	CSVLGLGGLFF
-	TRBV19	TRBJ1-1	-	TGTGCCAGTAGGTATGGGGAGTACGGAGCTTTCTTT	CASRYGEYGAFF
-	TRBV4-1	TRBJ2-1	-	TGCGCCAGCAGCCAACCCGGGAGGAGGGGGCTTCACAATGAGCAGTTCTTC	CASSQPGRRGLHNEQFF
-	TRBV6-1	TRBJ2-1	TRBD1	TGTGCCAGCAGTCCAGAGACAGGGGGCAATGAGCAGTTCTTC	CASSPETGGNEQFF
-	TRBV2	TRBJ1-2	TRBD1	TGTGCCAGCAGCACCGGGACAGGGCGCGCTGGCTACACCTTC	CASSTGTGRAGYTF
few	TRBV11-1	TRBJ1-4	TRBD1	TGTGCCAGCAGCCGGACAGGGTTTGGTGAAAAACTGTTTTTT	CASSRTGFGEKLFF
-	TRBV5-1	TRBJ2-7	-	TGCGCCAGCAGCTTGACTAGCTCCTACGAGCAGTACTTC	CASSLTSSYEQYF